Below, 30 T cell receptor beta chains from the same sample are listed, as sequenced in a study of cytomegalovirus exposure and HLA in healthy donors. Use of 60 Vbeta and 13 Jbeta primers characterized the PCR. Measured with immunoSEQ multiplex PCR; TCRdb has only the in-frame clones, and not every one. The sample has about 110,000 clones; around 88% are singletons. Sequencing was carried out using PBMCs. All receptors derive from a middle-aged man in good health and CMV-seronegative.

The chain uses TRBV28 and TRBJ1-4; D is undetermined. The CDR3 totals 14 residues. CDR1 is MDHEN, CDR2 SYDVKM, per germline. V was clipped by 6 bases and J by 8 bases, with 16 bases between them. CDR3 DNA: TGTGCCAGCAGGGGAGGTTTTGGTGGCGAAAAACTGTTTTTT. Translated, it gives CASRGGFGGEKLFF.

This clone has more than one count but fewer than ten. This chain links TRBV7-2 with TRBJ2-5, with D maybe TRBD2 (6 bases). The V gene lost 1 base and the J gene lost 2 bases, with 11 bases spanning the gap. This CDR3 is built from 15 residues. The germline CDR1 and CDR2 sequences are SGHTA and FQGNSA. The CDR3 nucleotides read TGTGCCAGCAGCTTAGGGCTAGCGAAGCAAGAGACCCAGTACTTC. Translation gives CASSLGLAKQETQYF.

The rearrangement links TRBV7-2 to TRBJ2-5; TRBD1 might be the D (5 bases). CDR3 length equals 15 residues. Trimming shortened V by 1 base and J by 2 bases, and 11 bases separated the two germline ends. CDR1 and CDR2 from the germline V gene are SGHTA and FQGNSA. DNA of the CDR3: TGTGCCAGCAGCTTAGATCTAGGGGCTCAAGAGACCCAGTACTTC. Its translation is CASSLDLGAQETQYF.

This clone was detected only once. The chain is built from TRBV14 and TRBJ2-6; D is uncertain. CDR3 size: 16 residues. Germline values: CDR1 SGHDN, CDR2 FVKESK. V was pared by 3 bases and J by 2 bases, with 11 bases between. CDR3: CASSQIKTAGANVLTF. In nucleotides, the CDR3 is TGTGCCAGCAGCCAGATTAAGACTGCTGGGGCCAACGTCCTGACTTTC.

The chain has TRBV29-1 and TRBJ2-7; D is possibly TRBD2 (6 bases). CDR3 size: 13 residues. CDR1 is SQVTM, CDR2 ANQGSEA, per germline. Trimming cost V 2 bases and J 3 bases, with 11 bases left between them. CDR3 nucleotides: TGCAGCGTTGAACACGGGGGTTACTACGAGCAGTACTTC. Translating gives CSVEHGGYYEQYF.

This clone occurred a few times. V is TRBV29-1 and J is TRBJ1-1, with 7 bases identical to TRBD1. The CDR3 has 13 residues. The V gene's germline CDR1 is SQVTM and CDR2 ANQGSEA. Unmatched junction bases numbered 2, after V lost 3 bases and J lost 1 base. The CDR3 here is CSVEAGGNTEAFF. Here the CDR3 DNA reads TGCAGCGTTGAGGCAGGGGGGAACACTGAAGCTTTCTTT.

This chain connects TRBV27 to TRBJ1-5; possible D gene TRBD1, 5 bases. Trimming pared 3 bases from V and 9 bases from J, leaving 9 bases between. This CDR3 region has 12 residues. Germline CDR1 is MNHEY and CDR2 is SMNVEV (reference sequence). CDR3: CASSFAGRPQHF. The CDR3, as DNA: TGTGCCAGCAGTTTTGCGGGGCGGCCCCAGCATTTT.

The V call is TRBV19, the J call TRBJ2-7; TRBD1 aligns across 12 bases. V lost 7 bases, J lost 4 bases, and 11 bases stayed unmatched. The CDR3 is made up of 16 amino acids. Germline loops: CDR1 LNHDA, CDR2 SQIVND (reference sequence). The chain's CDR3 is CASNLPRDRGLYEQYF. The CDR3 DNA is TGTGCCAGTAACTTGCCTCGGGACAGGGGGCTGTACGAGCAGTACTTC.

The CDR3 spells CASSFDKYYGYTF. In DNA, the CDR3 is TGTGCCAGCAGCTTCGACAAGTACTATGGCTACACCTTC. V gene TRBV7-8 combines with J gene TRBJ1-2; D gene uncertain. CDR1 is SGHVS and CDR2 is FQNEAQ in the germline V gene. This CDR3 spans 13 amino acids. V shed 3 bases and J shed 3 bases, with 8 bases lying between them.

V usage is TRBV10-1 and J usage is TRBJ2-5; no clear D. The CDR3 has 18 residues. Germline V gene sequence: CDR1 WNHNN, CDR2 SYGVQD (reference sequence). Trimming left V 0 bases short and J 1 base short, with 18 bases between. CDR3 amino acids: CASSESLFWANPQETQYF. CDR3 DNA: TGCGCCAGCAGTGAGTCCTTGTTCTGGGCGAACCCCCAAGAGACCCAGTACTTC.

This rearrangement joins TRBV5-8 to TRBJ1-1, with TRBD1 matching 7 bases. In germline, CDR1 is SGHTS, CDR2 YDEGEE. The CDR3 has 14 residues. Trimming cost V 2 bases and J 2 bases; bases outside gene matches: 3. The DNA for the CDR3 is TGTGCCAGCAGCTTCGACAGGGAAAACACTGAAGCTTTCTTT. This sequence encodes CASSFDRENTEAFF.

V is TRBV5-4 and J is TRBJ1-4; a possible D gene is TRBD1 (6 bases). This CDR3 comprises 15 residues. V was clipped by 3 bases and J by 5 bases, with 14 bases between them. The germline V gene encodes CDR1 SGHNT and CDR2 YYREEE (reference sequence). The DNA of the CDR3 is TGTGCCAGCAGCTCCCCAGGGGAAAAGAATGAAAAACTGTTTTTT. Protein: CASSSPGEKNEKLFF. Looking up the rest from reference TRBV5-4 and TRBJ1-4 gives the full variable domain: ETGVTQSPTHLIKTRGQQVTLRCSSQSGHNTVSWYQQALGQGPQFIFQYYREEENGRGNFPPRFSGLQFPNYSSELNVNALELDDSALYLCASSSPGEKNEKLFFGSGTQLSVL.

This clone was found a few times. This chain joins TRBV6-5 and TRBJ1-2; D is possibly TRBD1 (5 bases). The CDR3 covers 14 residues. Germline V CDR1 and CDR2: MNHEY, SVGAGI. V lost 0 bases and J 4 bases, leaving 9 bases between the germline ends. This chain's CDR3 is CASSYSAQGYGYTF. CDR3 bases: TGTGCCAGCAGTTACTCGGCGCAGGGCTATGGCTACACCTTC.

V gene TRBV7-6 combines with J gene TRBJ2-7; TRBD2 matches at 9 bases. The ends lost 2 bases at V and 4 bases at J; junction bases unmatched: 9. The CDR3 totals 16 residues. Germline loops: CDR1 SGHVS, CDR2 FNYEAQ. The CDR3 region is CASSLTDASGTYEQYF. The CDR3 DNA reads TGTGCCAGCAGCTTAACGGATGCTAGCGGGACTTACGAGCAGTACTTC.

CDR3 sequence (DNA): TGCGCCAGCAGCCAAGATGAGCAGGGGGACTATGGCTACACCTTC. Residues: CASSQDEQGDYGYTF. The rearrangement links TRBV4-3 to TRBJ1-2, with 7 positions matching TRBD1. With 0 bases clipped from V and 3 bases from J, the junction kept 4 bases outside the gene matches. The germline V gene encodes CDR1 LGHNA and CDR2 YSLEER. CDR3 length equals 15 residues.

The chain employs TRBV7-3 and TRBJ1-1, with TRBD1 as a possible D gene (6 bases). The CDR3 consists of 13 residues. Trimming cost V 1 base and J 5 bases, with 8 bases left between them. In germline, CDR1 is SGHTA, CDR2 FQGTGA. CDR3 bases: TGTGCCAGCAGCTTAAGAAGGGGGACTGAAGCTTTCTTT. Its protein product is CASSLRRGTEAFF.

The chain employs TRBV6-6 and TRBJ1-2, with 10 bases identical to TRBD1. V was clipped by 6 bases and J by 4 bases; unmatched bases: 11. The CDR3 is 16 amino acids. Germline V gene data show CDR1 as MNHNY and CDR2 as SVGAGI (reference sequence). The CDR3 protein is CASSNVGQGPSYGYTF. The CDR3 nucleotides are TGTGCCAGCAGCAACGTGGGACAGGGGCCAAGCTATGGCTACACCTTC.

Concerning this clone: Distinct nucleotide sequences in the sample also encode this CDR3. The chain links TRBV6-5 to TRBJ1-2; a possible D gene is TRBD1 (6 bases). The CDR3 is 14 residues long. V shed 0 bases and J shed 3 bases, with 8 bases lying between them. CDR1 MNHEY and CDR2 SVGAGI come from the germline V gene. CDR3 bases: TGTGCCAGCAGTTACTCCGAGGGGGACTATGGCTACACCTTC. Residues: CASSYSEGDYGYTF.

V usage is TRBV10-3 and J usage is TRBJ2-7; 8 bases are a match to TRBD1. Germline V gives CDR1 ENHRY, CDR2 SYGVKD. V was pared by 2 bases and J by 4 bases, with 10 bases of the junction left unmatched. The length of the CDR3 is 16 residues. DNA of the CDR3: TGTGCCATCAGTGAGACCATGGACAGGGCCATATACGAGCAGTACTTC. It codes for CAISETMDRAIYEQYF.

V gene TRBV7-9 combines with J gene TRBJ2-7, with D possibly matching TRBD2 (6 bases). Between the trimmed V and J ends, which lost 5 bases and 4 bases, there was a span of 18 bases. The CDR3 totals 15 residues. CDR1 SEHNR and CDR2 FQNEAQ come from the germline V gene (reference sequence). The CDR3 DNA reads as TGTGCCAGCAGCCAATCCGGGACGGGACTTTACGAGCAGTACTTC. Translating gives CASSQSGTGLYEQYF.

The chain carries TRBV28 and TRBJ2-3; D might be TRBD1 (6 bases). Trimming shortened V by 3 bases and J by 10 bases, and 8 bases separated the two germline ends. The CDR3 sequence is 11 residues long. Per the germline V gene, CDR1 is MDHEN and CDR2 is SYDVKM. The CDR3 coding sequence is TGTGCCAGCAGTTTCAGGGGCGCGCAGTATTTT. Amino acid sequence: CASSFRGAQYF.

The rearrangement joins TRBV30 to TRBJ2-7, with D possibly TRBD2 on 5 matching bases. The germline gives CDR1 GTSNPN, CDR2 SVGIG (reference sequence). The germline V and J ends were trimmed by 0 bases and 2 bases, with 17 bases remaining between them. The CDR3 covers 16 residues. Here the CDR3 reads CAWSVGGRAIPYEQYF. The CDR3 DNA sequence: TGTGCCTGGAGTGTAGGAGGACGAGCTATTCCCTACGAGCAGTACTTC. The full variable domain, rest sourced from reference TRBV30 and TRBJ2-7, is SQTIHQWPATLVQPVGSPLSLECTVEGTSNPNLYWYRQAAGRGLQLLFYSVGIGQISSEVPQNLSASRPQDRQFILSSKKLLLSDSGFYLCAWSVGGRAIPYEQYFGPGTRLTVT.

The sample holds one count of this clone. The V and J genes are TRBV6-1 and TRBJ1-5; maybe TRBD1 (5 bases). This CDR3 region has 15 residues. Germline-derived CDR1 and CDR2 are MNHNS and SASEGT. V dropped 0 bases and J dropped 2 bases, with 8 bases sitting between them. In DNA, the CDR3 is TGTGCCAGCAGTGAAGCCGGGGGGGGCAATCAGCCCCAGCATTTT. Its translation: CASSEAGGGNQPQHF.

The V and J genes are TRBV4-2 and TRBJ2-7; 16 nucleotides align to TRBD2. Germline values: CDR1 LGHNA, CDR2 YNFKEQ. This CDR3 is built from 20 residues. Unmatched junction bases numbered 11, after V lost 0 bases and J lost 3 bases. The CDR3 nucleotides read TGTGCCAGCAGCCAAGATTGGGGACTAGCGGGGGGGAGACGCTACTACGAGCAGTACTTC. Amino acid sequence: CASSQDWGLAGGRRYYEQYF.

The genes are TRBV2 and TRBJ1-4; D is perhaps TRBD1 (6 bases). The CDR3 sequence is 13 residues long. Trimming took 1 base from V and 11 from J, leaving 11 bases between them. From germline, CDR1 is SNHLY and CDR2 FYNNEI. CDR3 DNA: TGTGCCAGCAGTGAAGTACAGGGCGGGAAACTGTTTTTT. Its protein product is CASSEVQGGKLFF.

The rearrangement uses TRBV19 and TRBJ1-5, with D unclear. This CDR3 region has 15 residues. Germline-derived CDR1 and CDR2 are LNHDA and SQIVND (reference sequence). Between the trimmed V and J ends, which lost 5 bases and 2 bases, there was a span of 13 bases. The CDR3 nucleotides read TGTGCCAGTAGTCTCCGGGGTCGGGGCAATCAGCCCCAGCATTTT. This sequence encodes CASSLRGRGNQPQHF.

V gene TRBV29-1 combines with J gene TRBJ2-7; 10 nucleotides match TRBD1. The CDR3 consists of 12 residues. V lost 4 bases and J lost 7; bases outside the gene matches: 4. Germline loops: CDR1 SQVTM, CDR2 ANQGSEA. The CDR3 coding sequence is TGCAGCGTTGCGGACAGGGGGTCAGAGCAGTACTTC. It specifies CSVADRGSEQYF.

This chain links TRBV28 with TRBJ1-5; maybe TRBD1 (6 bases). The length of the CDR3 is 14 residues. Per the germline V gene, CDR1 is MDHEN and CDR2 is SYDVKM. V lost 3 bases, J lost 2 bases, and 8 bases lay in between. The CDR3 is CASSLPGGNQPQHF. In nucleotides, the CDR3 is TGTGCCAGCAGTTTGCCAGGGGGCAATCAGCCCCAGCATTTT.

CDR3 protein: CASSALWTGPLYEQYF. The CDR3 coding sequence is TGTGCCAGCAGTGCCTTATGGACAGGGCCGCTCTACGAGCAGTACTTC. The chain carries TRBV6-1 and TRBJ2-7; 8 bases map to TRBD1. Trimming removed 4 bases from V and 3 bases from J; junction bases left unmatched: 11. Germline V lookup: CDR1 MNHNS, CDR2 SASEGT. The CDR3 totals 16 residues.

The J gene is TRBJ2-7, the V gene TRBV18; tentative D call: TRBD1 (6 bases). Germline V lookup: CDR1 KGHSH, CDR2 LQKENI. This CDR3 comprises 13 residues. Between the trimmed V and J ends, which lost 3 bases and 3 bases, there was a span of 9 bases. The CDR3 DNA reads TGTGCCAGCTCACCCCAGGGGAACTACGAGCAGTACTTC. This encodes CASSPQGNYEQYF.